The 16 T cell receptor beta chains below were found in one sample sequenced in a study of OX40 agonist ivuxolimab in advanced cancers. TCRdb's table, derived via immunoSEQ multiplex PCR, lists solely in-frame clones and lacks some. Of roughly 71,000 clones listed, about 90% are singletons. The sequences come from CD4+ or CD8+ T cells sorted from blood, collected in a trial of the OX40 agonist ivuxolimab. These receptors were collected from an adult with an advanced solid tumor such as melanoma, head and neck, liver or kidney cancer.

This sequence joins TRBV5-5 and TRBJ1-3, with D uncertain. Per the germline V gene, CDR1 is SGHKS and CDR2 is YYEKEE (reference sequence). This CDR3 region has 18 residues. Trimming left V 3 bases short and J 0 bases short, with 19 bases between. CDR3 residues: CASSYFSDRTDSGNTIYF. In DNA, the CDR3 is TGTGCCAGCAGCTATTTCTCTGACCGAACGGACTCTGGAAACACCATATATTTT.

The gene calls are TRBV11-2 and TRBJ2-7; maybe TRBD1 (5 bases). The germline CDR1 and CDR2 sequences are SGHAT and FQNNGV. The CDR3 length is 12 residues. Between the trimmed V and J ends, which lost 5 bases and 2 bases, there was a span of 7 bases. CDR3 coding DNA: TGTGCCAGCAGCCGGACACCCTACGAGCAGTACTTC. Translated, it gives CASSRTPYEQYF. Together with reference TRBV11-2 and TRBJ2-7, the CDR3 gives the full variable domain: EAGVAQSPRYKIIEKRQSVAFWCNPISGHATLYWYQQILGQGPKLLIQFQNNGVVDDSQLPKDRFSAERLKGVDSTLKIQPAKLEDSAVYLCASSRTPYEQYFGPGTRLTVT.

The chain has TRBV28 and TRBJ2-1; D ambiguous. V was shortened by 10 bases and J by 7 bases, with 14 bases between the two germline ends. The CDR3 is made up of 12 amino acids. Germline V lookup: CDR1 MDHEN, CDR2 SYDVKM. The CDR3 region has the DNA TGTGCCACTACCAGCTGGGGAAATGAGCAGTTCTTC. Translated: CATTSWGNEQFF.

This clone was seen just once. The rearrangement links TRBV25-1 to TRBJ2-1, with D perhaps TRBD1 or TRBD2 (7 bases each). This CDR3 is built from 13 residues. CDR1 and CDR2 from the germline V gene are MGHDK and SYGVNS. Trimming removed 6 bases from V and 8 bases from J, with 14 bases in between. Written as DNA, the CDR3 is TGTGCCAGCAGCCAGGGGGGGGGCCATGAGCAGTTCTTC. Protein sequence: CASSQGGGHEQFF.

The V gene is TRBV16, the J gene TRBJ2-7; D remains unclear. The CDR3 is 15 amino acids. Trimming cost V 4 bases and J 0 bases, with 13 bases left between them. The germline V gene has CDR1 KGHSY and CDR2 FQNENV. The chain's CDR3 is CASSPIARNSYEQYF. CDR3 nucleotides: TGTGCCAGCAGCCCGATTGCCAGAAACTCCTACGAGCAGTACTTC.

The chain is built from TRBV6-1 and TRBJ2-3, with 12 bases identical to TRBD2. Germline V gene lookup returns CDR1 MNHNS and CDR2 SASEGT. This CDR3 is 14 amino acids long. The junction had 8 bases not matched to a gene; V was cut back by 11 bases and J by 5 bases. The CDR3: CAVRLAGAIDTQYF. The CDR3 nucleotides read TGTGCCGTGCGACTAGCGGGAGCAATAGATACGCAGTATTTT.

J is TRBJ1-1 and V is TRBV19; D gene unclear. V was shortened by 7 bases and J by 0 bases, with 3 bases between the two germline ends. The CDR3 has 11 amino acids. CDR1 LNHDA and CDR2 SQIVND come from the germline V gene (reference sequence). The chain's CDR3 is CASTLNTEAFF. CDR3 DNA sequence: TGTGCCAGTACTTTGAACACTGAAGCTTTCTTT. Variable domain in full (rest from reference TRBV19 and TRBJ1-1): DGGITQSPKYLFRKEGQNVTLSCEQNLNHDAMYWYRQDPGQGLRLIYYSQIVNDFQKGDIAEGYSVSREKKESFPLTVTSAQKNPTAFYLCASTLNTEAFFGQGTRLTVV.

V and J are TRBV11-1 and TRBJ1-1; D remains unclear. CDR3 size: 16 residues. Trimming pared 6 bases from V and 0 bases from J, leaving 17 bases between. CDR1 is SGHAT, CDR2 FQDESV, per germline (reference sequence). CDR3 coding DNA: TGTGCCAGCAGTATCCGAGAGTATAACATGAACACTGAAGCTTTCTTT. It encodes CASSIREYNMNTEAFF.

The chain recombines TRBV30 with TRBJ2-7; D remains unclear. V lost 0 bases to trimming and J lost 10 bases, with 10 bases between them. Germline V gene sequence: CDR1 GTSNPN, CDR2 SVGIG (reference sequence). The CDR3 covers 11 residues. CDR3 protein: CAWSVGTAQYF. CDR3 nucleotide sequence: TGTGCCTGGAGTGTAGGTACAGCTCAGTACTTC.

The chain employs TRBV5-6 and TRBJ2-3, with D perhaps matching TRBD2 (6 bases). CDR3 length: 17 amino acids. V was trimmed by 0 bases and J by 7 bases, leaving 21 bases between them. Per germline, CDR1 SGHDT and CDR2 YYEEEE. CDR3 sequence (DNA): TGTGCCAGCAGCTTGGCCTCCCCGGCGGGATTGGGAAATACGCAGTATTTT. It specifies CASSLASPAGLGNTQYF.

The genes are TRBV19 and TRBJ2-5; TRBD1 aligns across 7 bases. The J call is uncertain, as TRBJ2-7 better fits the DNA end. Germline V CDR1 and CDR2: LNHDA, SQIVND (reference sequence). This CDR3 comprises 14 residues. The CDR3 spells CASSTGTDLYEQYF. For the CDR3, the DNA is TGTGCCAGTAGCACCGGGACAGATCTTTACGAGCAGTACTTC.

The genes are TRBV11-2 and TRBJ2-5; 7 bases align to TRBD2. CDR3 size: 15 residues. V was pared by 5 bases and J by 7 bases, with 13 bases of the junction left unmatched. From germline, CDR1 is SGHAT and CDR2 FQNNGV. In DNA form, the CDR3 reads TGTGCCAGCAGCCCACTATTAGCGGGTGTCTGGACCCAGTACTTC. Protein: CASSPLLAGVWTQYF.

This clone was counted once. The chain uses TRBV11-2 and TRBJ2-7; 8 bases are shared with TRBD2. Germline V gives CDR1 SGHAT, CDR2 FQNNGV. The J segment lost 0 bases and the V segment lost 7 bases, leaving 8 bases of the junction unmatched. This CDR3 region has 15 residues. In nucleotides, the CDR3 is TGTGCCAGCACCTCGGGGGGGGGAAGCTCCTACGAGCAGTACTTC. It codes for CASTSGGGSSYEQYF.

The CDR3 is CASSWLAGVSYNEQFF. As DNA, the CDR3 is TGTGCCAGCAGTTGGTTAGCGGGAGTTTCCTACAATGAGCAGTTCTTC. The chain uses TRBV27 and TRBJ2-1, with 9 bases that match TRBD2. J was trimmed by 1 base and V by 4 bases; bases with no gene match: 5. Germline CDR1 MNHEY, CDR2 SMNVEV (reference sequence). This CDR3 comprises 16 residues.

The chain couples TRBV4-3 to TRBJ2-2, with TRBD2 matching 9 bases. The germline CDR1 and CDR2 sequences are LGHNA and YSLEER. V trimming: 0 bases; J trimming: 4 bases; junction bases outside the gene matches: 9. There are 18 residues in the CDR3. CDR3: CASSQEDSGSYGTGELFF. DNA of the CDR3: TGCGCCAGCAGCCAAGAAGATAGCGGGAGTTACGGCACCGGGGAGCTGTTTTTT.

V is TRBV15 and J is TRBJ2-3; 7 nucleotides agree with TRBD1. The CDR3 is 14 residues long. The V and J ends lost 2 bases and 3 bases, in that order; junction bases with no gene match: 2. Germline-derived CDR1 and CDR2 are LNHNV and YYDKDF (reference sequence). CDR3 bases: TGTGCCACCAGCAGACAGGGGGTAACAGATACGCAGTATTTT. Translation gives CATSRQGVTDTQYF.